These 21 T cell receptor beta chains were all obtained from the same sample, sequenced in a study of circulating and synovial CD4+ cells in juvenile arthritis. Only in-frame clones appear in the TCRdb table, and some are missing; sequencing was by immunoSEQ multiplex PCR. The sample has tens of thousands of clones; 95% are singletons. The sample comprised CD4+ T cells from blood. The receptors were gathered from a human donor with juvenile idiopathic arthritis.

The CDR3 DNA sequence: TGCAGTGCTCCCTCGGGGGGCTACACCTTC. The encoded protein is CSAPSGGYTF. V usage is TRBV20-1 and J usage is TRBJ1-2; D gene unclear. The germline V gene encodes CDR1 DFQATT and CDR2 SNEGSKA (reference sequence). The CDR3 loop spans 10 amino acids. Trimming took 5 bases from V and 8 from J, leaving 9 bases between them.

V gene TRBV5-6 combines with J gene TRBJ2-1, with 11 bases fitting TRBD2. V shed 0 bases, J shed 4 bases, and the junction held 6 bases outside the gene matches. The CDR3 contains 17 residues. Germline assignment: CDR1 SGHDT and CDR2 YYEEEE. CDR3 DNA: TGTGCCAGCAGCTTGGTTTTAGCGGGGGGGAATTACAATGAGCAGTTCTTC. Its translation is CASSLVLAGGNYNEQFF.

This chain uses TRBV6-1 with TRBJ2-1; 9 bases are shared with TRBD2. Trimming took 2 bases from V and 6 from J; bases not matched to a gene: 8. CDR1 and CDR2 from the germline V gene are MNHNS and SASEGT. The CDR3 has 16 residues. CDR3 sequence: CASSETWTSVTNEQFF. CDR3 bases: TGTGCCAGCAGTGAAACCTGGACTAGCGTTACCAATGAGCAGTTCTTC.

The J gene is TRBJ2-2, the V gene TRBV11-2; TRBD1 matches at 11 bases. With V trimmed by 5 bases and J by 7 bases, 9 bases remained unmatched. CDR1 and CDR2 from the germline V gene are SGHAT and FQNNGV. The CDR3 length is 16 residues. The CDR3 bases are TGTGCCAGCAGCCCGATAAAGGGACAGGGGGTCGGGGAGCTGTTTTTT. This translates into CASSPIKGQGVGELFF.

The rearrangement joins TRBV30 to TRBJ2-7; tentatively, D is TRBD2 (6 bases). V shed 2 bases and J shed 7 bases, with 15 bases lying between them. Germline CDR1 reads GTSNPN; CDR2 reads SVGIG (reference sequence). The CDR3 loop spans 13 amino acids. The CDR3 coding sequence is TGTGCCTGGAGTCCCGCGGGGCTGGGGGAGCAGTACTTC. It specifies CAWSPAGLGEQYF.

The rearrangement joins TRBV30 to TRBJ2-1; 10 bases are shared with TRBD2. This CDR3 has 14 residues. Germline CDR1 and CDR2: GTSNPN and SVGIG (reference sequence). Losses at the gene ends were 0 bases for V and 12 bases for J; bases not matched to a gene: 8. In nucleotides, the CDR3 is TGTGCCTGGAGTGTACTAGGGACTAGCGAGCCGCAGTTCTTC. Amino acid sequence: CAWSVLGTSEPQFF.

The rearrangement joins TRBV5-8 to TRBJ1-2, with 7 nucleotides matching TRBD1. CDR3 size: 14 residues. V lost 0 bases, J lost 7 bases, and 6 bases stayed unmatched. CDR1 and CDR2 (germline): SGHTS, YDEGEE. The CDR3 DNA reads TGTGCCAGCAGCTTGGCCGCGGCAGGGGGTGGCTACACCTTC. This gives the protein CASSLAAAGGGYTF.

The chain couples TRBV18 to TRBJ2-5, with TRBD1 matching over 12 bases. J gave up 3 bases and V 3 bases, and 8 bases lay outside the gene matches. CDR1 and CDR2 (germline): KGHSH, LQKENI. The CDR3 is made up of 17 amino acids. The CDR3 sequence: CASSPLGQGAAKETQYF. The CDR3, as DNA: TGTGCCAGCTCACCTTTGGGACAGGGGGCGGCCAAAGAGACCCAGTACTTC.

This CDR3 reads CSVNRGNTEAFF. The CDR3 DNA sequence: TGCAGCGTTAACAGGGGGAACACTGAAGCTTTCTTT. The chain carries TRBV29-1 and TRBJ1-1; 7 nucleotides match TRBD1. The J segment lost 1 base and the V segment lost 5 bases, leaving 1 base of the junction unmatched. This CDR3 has 12 residues. Looked up from germline, CDR1 is SQVTM and CDR2 is ANQGSEA.

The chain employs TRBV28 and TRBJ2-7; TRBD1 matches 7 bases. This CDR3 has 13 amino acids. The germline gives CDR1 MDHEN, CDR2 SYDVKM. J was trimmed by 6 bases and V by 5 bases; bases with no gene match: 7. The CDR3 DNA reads TGTGCCAGCAGTAGGACAGGCTGGGGCGAGCAGTACTTC. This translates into CASSRTGWGEQYF.

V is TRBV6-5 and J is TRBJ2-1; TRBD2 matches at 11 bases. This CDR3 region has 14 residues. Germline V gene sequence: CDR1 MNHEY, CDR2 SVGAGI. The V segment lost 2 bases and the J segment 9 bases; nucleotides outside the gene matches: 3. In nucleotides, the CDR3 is TGTGCCAGCAGTTACAGGCTAGCGGGAGGTGAGCAGTTCTTC. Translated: CASSYRLAGGEQFF.

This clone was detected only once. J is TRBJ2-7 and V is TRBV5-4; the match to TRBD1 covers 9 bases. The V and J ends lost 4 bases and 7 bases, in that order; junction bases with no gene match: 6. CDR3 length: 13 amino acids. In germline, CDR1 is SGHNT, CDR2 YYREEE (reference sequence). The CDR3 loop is CASSPGQGREQYF. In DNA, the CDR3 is TGTGCCAGCAGCCCGGGACAGGGTCGGGAGCAGTACTTC. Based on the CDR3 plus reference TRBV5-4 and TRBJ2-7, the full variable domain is ETGVTQSPTHLIKTRGQQVTLRCSSQSGHNTVSWYQQALGQGPQFIFQYYREEENGRGNFPPRFSGLQFPNYSSELNVNALELDDSALYLCASSPGQGREQYFGPGTRLTVT.

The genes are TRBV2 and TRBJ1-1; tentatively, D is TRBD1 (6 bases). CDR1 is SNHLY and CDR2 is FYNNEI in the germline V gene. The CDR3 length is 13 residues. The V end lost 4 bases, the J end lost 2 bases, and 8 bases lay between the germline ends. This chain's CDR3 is CASSGGGNTEAFF. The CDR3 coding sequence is TGTGCCAGCAGTGGTGGGGGCAACACTGAAGCTTTCTTT.

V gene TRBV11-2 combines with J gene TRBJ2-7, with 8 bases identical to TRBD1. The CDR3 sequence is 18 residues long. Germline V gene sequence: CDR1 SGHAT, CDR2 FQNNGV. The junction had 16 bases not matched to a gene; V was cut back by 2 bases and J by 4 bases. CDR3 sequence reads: CASSLFFGSGGDRYEQYF. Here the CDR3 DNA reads TGTGCCAGCAGCTTATTTTTCGGATCAGGGGGCGATCGTTACGAGCAGTACTTC.

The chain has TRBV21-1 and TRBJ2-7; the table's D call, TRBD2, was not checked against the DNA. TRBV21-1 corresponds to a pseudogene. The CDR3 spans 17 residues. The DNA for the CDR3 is TGTGCCAGCAGCAAAGCACGGGTATCCGGAGTCCACTACGAGCAGTACTTC. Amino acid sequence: CASSKARVSGVHYEQYF.

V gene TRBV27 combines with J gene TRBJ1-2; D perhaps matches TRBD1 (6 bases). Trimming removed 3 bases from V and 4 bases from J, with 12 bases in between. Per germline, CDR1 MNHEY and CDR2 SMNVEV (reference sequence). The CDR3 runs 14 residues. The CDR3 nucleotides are TGTGCCAGCAGTTTCCGAGGACAGCTCTATGGCTACACCTTC. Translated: CASSFRGQLYGYTF.

The CDR3 nucleotides read TGTGCCATCAGTGGAGGCCGGTCGGAAAAACTGTTTTTT. Protein sequence: CAISGGRSEKLFF. This chain links TRBV10-3 with TRBJ1-4; D not resolved. The germline V and J ends were trimmed by 4 bases and 8 bases, with 11 bases remaining between them. The CDR3 totals 13 residues. CDR1 and CDR2 (germline): ENHRY, SYGVKD.

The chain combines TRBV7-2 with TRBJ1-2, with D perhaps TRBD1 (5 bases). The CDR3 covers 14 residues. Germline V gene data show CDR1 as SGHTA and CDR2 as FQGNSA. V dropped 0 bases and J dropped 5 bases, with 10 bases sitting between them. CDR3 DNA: TGTGCCAGCAGCTTAGCGGGTGGGGCTTATGGCTACACCTTC. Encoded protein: CASSLAGGAYGYTF. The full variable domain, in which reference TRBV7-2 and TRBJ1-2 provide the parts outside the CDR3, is GAGVSQSPSNKVTEKGKDVELRCDPISGHTALYWYRQSLGQGLEFLIYFQGNSAPDKSGLPSDRFSAERTGGSVSTLTIQRTQQEDSAVYLCASSLAGGAYGYTFGSGTRLTVV.

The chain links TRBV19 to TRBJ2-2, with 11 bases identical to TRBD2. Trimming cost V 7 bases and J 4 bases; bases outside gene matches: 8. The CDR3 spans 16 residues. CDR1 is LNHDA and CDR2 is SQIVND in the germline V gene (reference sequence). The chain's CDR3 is CASKSTSGGLTGELFF. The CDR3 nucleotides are TGTGCCAGTAAATCCACTAGCGGGGGTCTCACCGGGGAGCTGTTTTTT.

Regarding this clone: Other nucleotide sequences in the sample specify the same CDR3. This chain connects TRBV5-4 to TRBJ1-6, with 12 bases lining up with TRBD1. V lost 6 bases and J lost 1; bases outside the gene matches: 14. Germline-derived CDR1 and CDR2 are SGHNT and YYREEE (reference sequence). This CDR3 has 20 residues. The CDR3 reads CASTLRVGTGGASYNSPLHF. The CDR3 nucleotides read TGTGCCAGCACTTTGAGAGTTGGGACAGGGGGCGCATCCTATAATTCACCCCTCCACTTT.

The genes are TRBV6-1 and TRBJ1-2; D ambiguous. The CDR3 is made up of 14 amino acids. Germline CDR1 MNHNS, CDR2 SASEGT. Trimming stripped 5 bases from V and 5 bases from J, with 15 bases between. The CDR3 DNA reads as TGTGCCAGCAGTCCCTCGGAGGGAGGTTATGGCTACACCTTC. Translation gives CASSPSEGGYGYTF.